What follows are 13 T cell receptor beta chains derived from one specimen sequenced in a study of neurological immune-mediated disorders (dated by TCRdb to about 2019). Library preparation used 5' RACE. The sample was run on an Illumina HiSeq 2500. Using fastp trimming at Q25 and MiXCR clonotype assembly, TCRdb reanalyzed the public sequencing data and kept in-frame beta chains. Rows are unified per CDR3 protein, each entry keeping the most common DNA and genes. This sample lists approximately 82,000 distinct CDR3 sequences; 2.6% were detected once. The ten top clones hold 0.9% to 1.4% of the sample. The sequencing sample was made of PBMCs. Receptor source: a woman in her twenties or thirties with multiple sclerosis.

Many counts were recorded for this clonotype. This chain links TRBV7-2 with TRBJ2-7, with a weak D call TRBD1 (6 bases). Germline-derived CDR1 and CDR2 are SGHTA and FQGNSA. The V end lost 2 bases, the J end lost 5 bases, and 10 bases lay between the germline ends. The CDR3 consists of 13 residues. CDR3 in DNA: TGTGCCAGCAGCTTATATGAGGGGGACGAGCAGTACTTC. Its protein product is CASSLYEGDEQYF. The full variable domain, in which reference TRBV7-2 and TRBJ2-7 provide the parts outside the CDR3, is GAGVSQSPSNKVTEKGKDVELRCDPISGHTALYWYRQSLGQGLEFLIYFQGNSAPDKSGLPSDRFSAERTGGSVSTLTIQRTQQEDSAVYLCASSLYEGDEQYFGPGTRLTVT.

This clonotype was seen repeatedly, ten times or more. The gene calls are TRBV6-6 and TRBJ1-5; no clear D. V was cut by 0 bases and J by 6 bases, with 9 bases left in between. This CDR3 is 14 amino acids long. Germline lookup yields CDR1 MNHNY and CDR2 SVGAGI (reference sequence). The CDR3 loop is CASSYSGKSQPQHF. The CDR3 coding sequence is TGTGCCAGCAGTTACTCGGGAAAGAGTCAGCCCCAGCATTTT.

The CDR3 DNA reads TGTGCCAGCGCTGAACAACAGGGAACCTTCTCCTACGAGCAGTACTTC. Protein: CASAEQQGTFSYEQYF. The chain recombines TRBV12-3 or TRBV12-4 with TRBJ2-7; D perhaps matches TRBD1 (6 bases). The CDR3 covers 16 residues. V was clipped by 8 bases and J by 0 bases, with 20 bases between them.

This clonotype was seen repeatedly, ten times or more. The chain has TRBV5-1 and TRBJ2-2; D perhaps matches TRBD2 (6 bases). The germline CDR1 and CDR2 sequences are SGHRS and YFSETQ. V lost 0 bases and J lost 5, with 14 bases in between. CDR3 length: 16 amino acids. For the CDR3, the DNA is TGCGCCAGCAGCTTGGACGGGGGAGAGAGTACCGGGGAGCTGTTTTTT. It translates to CASSLDGGESTGELFF.

This clonotype was recorded many times. The rearrangement uses TRBV5-1 and TRBJ2-1; 11 bases fit TRBD2. J was trimmed by 4 bases and V by 1 base; bases with no gene match: 4. Germline loops: CDR1 SGHRS, CDR2 YFSETQ. This CDR3 spans 16 amino acids. CDR3: CASSLTSGSGYNEQFF. DNA for the CDR3: TGCGCCAGCAGCTTGACTAGCGGGAGCGGGTACAATGAGCAGTTCTTC.

At least ten counts were recorded for this clonotype. V and J are TRBV9 and TRBJ1-1; D is unclear. V was trimmed by 0 bases and J by 1 base, leaving 10 bases between them. The CDR3 runs to 15 residues. Germline-derived CDR1 and CDR2 are SGDLS and YYNGEE. The CDR3 nucleotides are TGTGCCAGCAGCGTAGTAGGAGGGAGGAACACTGAAGCTTTCTTT. Translated, it gives CASSVVGGRNTEAFF.

The V gene is TRBV21-1, the J gene TRBJ2-7; the table calls TRBD2, which could not be checked here. TRBV21-1 constitutes a pseudogene. This CDR3 spans 18 amino acids. The DNA for the CDR3 is TGTGCCAGCAGCAGCTTAAATTTCCCGACTAGCGGGACCTACGAGCAGTACTTC. This codes for CASSSLNFPTSGTYEQYF.

This clonotype was seen ten or more times. The rearrangement joins TRBV27 to TRBJ2-7; TRBD2 is a possible D gene (7 bases). Germline CDR1 reads MNHEY; CDR2 reads SMNVEV (reference sequence). Trimming took 4 bases from V and 5 from J, leaving 12 bases between them. The CDR3 spans 13 residues. The CDR3, as DNA: TGTGCCAGCAGTTCTAGGGGGGGAAACGAGCAGTACTTC. Protein product: CASSSRGGNEQYF.

This clonotype has a count of ten or more. J is TRBJ2-1 and V is TRBV20-1; D is unresolved. V gave up 3 bases and J gave up 1 base, with 4 bases separating them. CDR1 and CDR2 from the germline V gene are DFQATT and SNEGSKA (reference sequence). The length of the CDR3 is 12 residues. The CDR3 sequence: CSARASYNEQFF. CDR3 bases: TGCAGTGCTAGGGCGTCCTACAATGAGCAGTTCTTC.

In this sample, this clonotype turned up many times. This chain connects TRBV2 to TRBJ2-5, with D unresolved. CDR1 and CDR2 from the germline V gene are SNHLY and FYNNEI. The V and J ends lost 7 bases and 2 bases respectively, with 11 bases between them. The CDR3 is 13 amino acids. CDR3 DNA sequence: TGTGCCAGCATACGCGACGAGCAAGAGACCCAGTACTTC. Translation gives CASIRDEQETQYF.

The rearrangement uses TRBV15 and TRBJ2-5; 9 bases map to TRBD2. The V gene's germline CDR1 is LNHNV and CDR2 YYDKDF (reference sequence). With V trimmed by 10 bases and J by 4 bases, 7 bases remained unmatched. The CDR3 sequence is 13 residues long. CDR3 in amino acids: CASRLAGTETQYF. In DNA form, the CDR3 reads TGTGCCAGCCGCCTAGCGGGAACAGAGACCCAGTACTTC.

This clonotype came up many times. The chain recombines TRBV29-1 with TRBJ2-2; perhaps D is TRBD1 or TRBD2 (6 bases each). Germline CDR1 and CDR2: SQVTM and ANQGSEA. Trimming removed 6 bases at V and 3 bases at J, with 14 bases between. The CDR3 length is 14 residues. CDR3 in amino acids: CSVTGREDTGELFF. In DNA, the CDR3 is TGCAGCGTCACAGGGCGGGAAGACACCGGGGAGCTGTTTTTT.

This clonotype was seen many times. The chain uses TRBV5-6 and TRBJ1-2; no firm D call. V was shortened by 0 bases and J by 3 bases, with 12 bases between the two germline ends. Germline-derived CDR1 and CDR2 are SGHDT and YYEEEE. This CDR3 comprises 15 residues. The CDR3 DNA sequence: TGTGCCAGCAGCTTGGTTATGTTGGAGGACTATGGCTACACCTTC. It codes for CASSLVMLEDYGYTF.